These 8 T cell receptor beta chains came from one sample sequenced in a study of blood T cell repertoires in COVID-19 (dated by TCRdb to about 2020). Library method: the immunoSEQ multiplex PCR assay. TCRdb mirrors the immuneACCESS table, restricted to in-frame sequences. Some clones are absent from its copies; in checked studies, under half trace to an unresolved V gene, and the reason for the others is unknown. A total of about 220,000 clones appear in this sample, about 81% of them only once. The leading ten clones occupy approximately 5.6% of the sample. The sample was peripheral blood. The receptors derive from a woman aged 70-85 years with COVID-19, enrolled during active disease.

J is TRBJ1-5 and V is TRBV7-3, with D possibly being TRBD1 (6 bases). The CDR3 consists of 13 residues. Trimming pared 5 bases from V and 7 bases from J, leaving 12 bases between. CDR1 is SGHTA, CDR2 FQGTGA, per germline. The CDR3 nucleotides read TGTGCCAGCAGCCTGGGAGGGGGACAGCCCCAGCATTTT. It specifies CASSLGGGQPQHF.

In this sample, this clone turned up a few times. The V call is TRBV7-2, the J call TRBJ1-3, with D uncertain. Germline loops: CDR1 SGHTA, CDR2 FQGNSA. There are 14 residues in the CDR3. Trimming took 1 base from V and 2 from J, leaving 6 bases between them. CDR3 in amino acids: CASSLGLTGNTIYF. CDR3 DNA sequence: TGTGCCAGCAGCTTAGGGCTTACTGGAAACACCATATATTTT.

This clone was seen only a few times. V and J are TRBV30 and TRBJ1-1, with D tentatively TRBD1 (6 bases). The germline CDR1 and CDR2 sequences are GTSNPN and SVGIG (reference sequence). Trimming removed 3 bases from V and 4 bases from J, with 18 bases in between. CDR3 size: 15 residues. The CDR3 nucleotides are TGTGCCTGGAGGCCAAACAGGGTACGGGGCACTGAAGCTTTCTTT. Translated, it gives CAWRPNRVRGTEAFF.

The chain links TRBV6-6 to TRBJ1-6; 8 bases map to TRBD1. This CDR3 is built from 15 residues. V lost 4 bases, J lost 4 bases, and 3 bases stayed unmatched. The germline V gene encodes CDR1 MNHNY and CDR2 SVGAGI (reference sequence). The DNA of the CDR3 is TGTGCCAGCAGTTCCGACAGGGGATATAATTCACCCCTCCACTTT. Translated: CASSSDRGYNSPLHF.

This clone was detected only a few times. The chain is built from TRBV19 and TRBJ1-5; D gene ambiguous. V lost 4 bases to trimming and J lost 3 bases, with 10 bases between them. The germline V gene encodes CDR1 LNHDA and CDR2 SQIVND (reference sequence). The CDR3 runs 14 residues. The CDR3 coding sequence is TGTGCCAGTAGTAGAGGGCAGAACAATCAGCCCCAGCATTTT. It is translated as CASSRGQNNQPQHF.

The chain is built from TRBV5-1 and TRBJ1-1; maybe TRBD1 (5 bases). The V end was cut by 0 bases, the J end by 1 base, with 7 bases between. Germline loops: CDR1 SGHRS, CDR2 YFSETQ. The CDR3 loop spans 14 amino acids. CDR3 in DNA: TGCGCCAGCAGCTTGGGACAGCAGAACACTGAAGCTTTCTTT. Translation gives CASSLGQQNTEAFF.

This sequence joins TRBV7-6 and TRBJ2-3, with TRBD2 matching 14 bases. V was pared by 3 bases and J by 1 base, with 0 bases of the junction left unmatched. Germline loops: CDR1 SGHVS, CDR2 FNYEAQ. The CDR3 contains 16 residues. DNA for the CDR3: TGTGCCAGCAGCTTGGGACTAGCGGGAGGCACAGATACGCAGTATTTT. It specifies CASSLGLAGGTDTQYF.

This clone has more than one count but fewer than ten. V and J are TRBV27 and TRBJ1-2, with 8 positions matching TRBD1. J gave up 8 bases and V 6 bases, and 8 bases lay outside the gene matches. Germline V lookup: CDR1 MNHEY, CDR2 SMNVEV (reference sequence). The CDR3 covers 13 residues. Written as DNA, the CDR3 is TGTGCCAGCAGGGGGACAGGACCTTCGGGCTACACCTTC. Its protein product is CASRGTGPSGYTF.